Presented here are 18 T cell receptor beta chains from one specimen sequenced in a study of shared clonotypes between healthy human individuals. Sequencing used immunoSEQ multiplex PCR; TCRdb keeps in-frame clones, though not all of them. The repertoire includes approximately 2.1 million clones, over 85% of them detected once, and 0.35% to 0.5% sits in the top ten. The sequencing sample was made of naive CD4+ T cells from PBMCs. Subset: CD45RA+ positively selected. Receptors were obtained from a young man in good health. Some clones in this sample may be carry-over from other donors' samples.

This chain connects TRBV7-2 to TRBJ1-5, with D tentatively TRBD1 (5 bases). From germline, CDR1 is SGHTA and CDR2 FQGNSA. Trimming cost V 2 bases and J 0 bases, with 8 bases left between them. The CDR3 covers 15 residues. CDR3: CASSLTDSSNQPQHF. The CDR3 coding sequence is TGTGCCAGCAGCTTAACCGACAGTAGCAATCAGCCCCAGCATTTT.

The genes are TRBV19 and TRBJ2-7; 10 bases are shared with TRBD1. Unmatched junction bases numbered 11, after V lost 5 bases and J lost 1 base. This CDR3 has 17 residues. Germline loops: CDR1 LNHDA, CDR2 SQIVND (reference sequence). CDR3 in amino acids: CASSPHPGQGRSYEQYF. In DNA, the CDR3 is TGTGCCAGTAGTCCGCACCCGGGACAGGGGAGATCCTACGAGCAGTACTTC.

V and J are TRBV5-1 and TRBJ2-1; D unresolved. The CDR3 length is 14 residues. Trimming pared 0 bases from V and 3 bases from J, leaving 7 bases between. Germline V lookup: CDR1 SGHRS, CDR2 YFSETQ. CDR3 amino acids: CASSLVFGYNEQFF. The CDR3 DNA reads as TGCGCCAGCAGCTTGGTATTCGGCTACAATGAGCAGTTCTTC.

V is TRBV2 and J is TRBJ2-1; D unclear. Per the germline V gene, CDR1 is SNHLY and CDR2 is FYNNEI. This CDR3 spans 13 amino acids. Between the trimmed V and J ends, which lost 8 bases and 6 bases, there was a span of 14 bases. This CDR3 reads CASLARLGNEQFF. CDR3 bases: TGTGCCAGCCTGGCGAGGTTAGGCAATGAGCAGTTCTTC.

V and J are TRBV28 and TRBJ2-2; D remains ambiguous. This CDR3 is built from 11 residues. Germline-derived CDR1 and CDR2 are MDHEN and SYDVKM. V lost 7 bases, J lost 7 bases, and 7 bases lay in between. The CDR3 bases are TGTGCCAGCACCCTGTTCGGGGAGCTGTTTTTT. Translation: CASTLFGELFF.

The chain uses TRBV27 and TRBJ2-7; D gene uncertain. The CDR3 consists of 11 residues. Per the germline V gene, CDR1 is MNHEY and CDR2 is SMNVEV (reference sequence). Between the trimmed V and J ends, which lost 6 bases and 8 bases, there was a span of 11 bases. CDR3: CASSTTFKQYF. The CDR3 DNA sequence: TGTGCCAGCAGCACTACATTCAAGCAGTACTTC.

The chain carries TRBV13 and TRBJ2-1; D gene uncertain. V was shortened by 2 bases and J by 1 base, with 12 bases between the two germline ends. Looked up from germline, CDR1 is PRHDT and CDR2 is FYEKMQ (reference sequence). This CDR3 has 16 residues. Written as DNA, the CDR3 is TGTGCCAGCAGCTTAACGGACGGCCGTTCCTACAATGAGCAGTTCTTC. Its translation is CASSLTDGRSYNEQFF.

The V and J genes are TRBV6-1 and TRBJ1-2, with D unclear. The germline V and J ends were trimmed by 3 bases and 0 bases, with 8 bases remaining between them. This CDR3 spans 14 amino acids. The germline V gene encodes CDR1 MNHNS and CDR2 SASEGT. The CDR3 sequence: CASSEEYANYGYTF. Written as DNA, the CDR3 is TGTGCCAGCAGTGAGGAGTACGCTAACTATGGCTACACCTTC.

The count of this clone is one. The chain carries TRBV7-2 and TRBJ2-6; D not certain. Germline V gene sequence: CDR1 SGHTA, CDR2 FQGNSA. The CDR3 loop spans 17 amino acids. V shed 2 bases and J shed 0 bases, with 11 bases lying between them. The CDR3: CASSLMIGSSGANVLTF. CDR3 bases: TGTGCCAGCAGCTTAATGATAGGCAGCTCTGGGGCCAACGTCCTGACTTTC.

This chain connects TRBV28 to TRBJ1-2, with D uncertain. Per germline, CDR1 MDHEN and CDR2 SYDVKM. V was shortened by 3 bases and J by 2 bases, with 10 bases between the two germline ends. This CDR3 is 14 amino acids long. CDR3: CASSLGQMNYGYTF. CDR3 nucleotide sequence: TGTGCCAGCAGTTTGGGCCAGATGAACTATGGCTACACCTTC.

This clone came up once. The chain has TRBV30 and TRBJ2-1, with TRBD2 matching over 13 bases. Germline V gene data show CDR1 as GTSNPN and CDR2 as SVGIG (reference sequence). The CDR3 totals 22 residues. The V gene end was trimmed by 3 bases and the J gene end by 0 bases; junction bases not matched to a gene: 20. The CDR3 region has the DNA TGTGCCTGGAGGGAGCCCGAGCCGGGACTAGCGGGATGGGGGAGCTCCTACAATGAGCAGTTCTTC. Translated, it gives CAWREPEPGLAGWGSSYNEQFF.

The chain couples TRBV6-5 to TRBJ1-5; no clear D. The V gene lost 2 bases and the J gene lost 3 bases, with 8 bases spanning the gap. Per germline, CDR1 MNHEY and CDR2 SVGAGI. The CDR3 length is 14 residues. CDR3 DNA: TGTGCCAGCAGTTACAAAGCCACCAATCAGCCCCAGCATTTT. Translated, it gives CASSYKATNQPQHF.

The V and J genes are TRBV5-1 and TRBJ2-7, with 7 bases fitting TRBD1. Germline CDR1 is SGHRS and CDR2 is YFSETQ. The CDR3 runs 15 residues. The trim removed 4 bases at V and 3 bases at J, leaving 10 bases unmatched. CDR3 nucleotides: TGCGCCAGCAGCCCTACGGGGACAGCTTACTACGAGCAGTACTTC. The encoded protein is CASSPTGTAYYEQYF. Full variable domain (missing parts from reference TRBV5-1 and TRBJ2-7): KAGVTQTPRYLIKTRGQQVTLSCSPISGHRSVSWYQQTPGQGLQFLFEYFSETQRNKGNFPGRFSGRQFSNSRSEMNVSTLELGDSALYLCASSPTGTAYYEQYFGPGTRLTVT.

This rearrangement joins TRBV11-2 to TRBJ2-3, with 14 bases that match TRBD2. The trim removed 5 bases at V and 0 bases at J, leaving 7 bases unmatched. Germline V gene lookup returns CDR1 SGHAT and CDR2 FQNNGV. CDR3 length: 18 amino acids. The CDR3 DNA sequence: TGTGCCAGCAGCCCCGGGACTAGCGGGAGCTATAGCACAGATACGCAGTATTTT. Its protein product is CASSPGTSGSYSTDTQYF.

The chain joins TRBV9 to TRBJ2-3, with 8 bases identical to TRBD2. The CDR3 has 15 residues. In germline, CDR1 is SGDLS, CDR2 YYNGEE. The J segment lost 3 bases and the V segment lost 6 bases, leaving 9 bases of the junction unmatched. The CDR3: CASTVRGDQTDTQYF. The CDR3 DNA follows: TGTGCCAGCACCGTGCGGGGGGACCAGACAGATACGCAGTATTTT. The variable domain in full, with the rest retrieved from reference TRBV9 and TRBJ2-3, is DSGVTQTPKHLITATGQRVTLRCSPRSGDLSVYWYQQSLDQGLQFLIQYYNGEERAKGNILERFSAQQFPDLHSELNLSSLELGDSALYFCASTVRGDQTDTQYFGPGTRLTVL.

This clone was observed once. Here the CDR3 reads CASARGRNTGELFF. CDR3 nucleotide sequence: TGTGCCAGCGCGAGGGGGAGGAACACCGGGGAGCTGTTTTTT. V and J are TRBV6-6 and TRBJ2-2; TRBD1 might be the D (6 bases). The V gene lost 8 bases and the J gene lost 1 base, with 11 bases spanning the gap. In germline, CDR1 is MNHNY, CDR2 SVGAGI (reference sequence). This CDR3 has 14 residues.

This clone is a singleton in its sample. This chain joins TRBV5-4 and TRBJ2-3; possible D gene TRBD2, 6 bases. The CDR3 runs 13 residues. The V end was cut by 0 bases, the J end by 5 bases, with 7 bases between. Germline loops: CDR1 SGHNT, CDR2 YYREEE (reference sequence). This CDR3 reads CASSLAGLDTQYF. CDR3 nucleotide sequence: TGTGCCAGCAGCTTGGCGGGACTAGATACGCAGTATTTT.

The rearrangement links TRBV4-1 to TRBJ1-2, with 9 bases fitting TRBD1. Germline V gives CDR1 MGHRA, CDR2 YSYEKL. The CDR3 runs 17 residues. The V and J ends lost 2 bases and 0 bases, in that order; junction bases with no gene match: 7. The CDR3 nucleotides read TGCGCCAGCAGCCAAAACCCGGACAGGGGATCTAACTATGGCTACACCTTC. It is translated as CASSQNPDRGSNYGYTF.